Listed here are 9 T cell receptor beta chains from one sample, sequenced in a study of neurological immune-mediated disorders. Each CDR3 protein gets one entry after TCRdb re-called the 5' RACE reads with MiXCR. The sample gives some 60,000 distinct CDR3 sequences, 2% to 2.5% of which show up once; approximately 3% is in the top ten. Sequenced material: PBMCs. The receptors shown here come from a middle-aged man with multiple sclerosis.

Ten or more counts support this clonotype. The chain combines TRBV3-1 with TRBJ1-5, with D tentatively TRBD1 (5 bases). The V gene's germline CDR1 is LGHDT and CDR2 YNNKEL (reference sequence). V was pared by 4 bases and J by 4 bases, with 11 bases between. The CDR3 has 14 amino acids. CDR3 in amino acids: CASSPGVLNQPQHF. CDR3 in DNA: TGTGCCAGCAGCCCGGGGGTCCTAAATCAGCCCCAGCATTTT.

This clonotype was counted many times. V gene TRBV10-3 combines with J gene TRBJ1-6; D may be TRBD1 (5 bases). Germline lookup yields CDR1 ENHRY and CDR2 SYGVKD. This CDR3 is 15 amino acids long. The V end was cut by 4 bases, the J end by 10 bases, with 17 bases between. Here the CDR3 DNA reads TGTGCCATCAGTGCCCCGACGGGGGAGGGATCACCCCTCCACTTT. Translated, it gives CAISAPTGEGSPLHF.

This clonotype is medium-sized. The chain links TRBV5-1 to TRBJ1-6, with TRBD1 matching 7 bases. V lost 4 bases and J lost 5; bases outside the gene matches: 3. Germline lookup yields CDR1 SGHRS and CDR2 YFSETQ. The CDR3 is 14 residues long. The CDR3 protein is CASSRGTDNSPLHF. The CDR3 DNA reads as TGCGCCAGCAGCCGCGGGACAGATAATTCACCCCTCCACTTT.

This clonotype has a count of ten or more. The V gene is TRBV6-1, the J gene TRBJ1-2; no firm D call. V lost 3 bases to trimming and J lost 2 bases, with 7 bases between them. In germline, CDR1 is MNHNS, CDR2 SASEGT. This CDR3 has 13 residues. CDR3 nucleotides: TGTGCCAGCAGTGATGGGCAGAACTATGGCTACACCTTC. Translation gives CASSDGQNYGYTF.

At least ten counts were recorded for this clonotype. The rearrangement uses TRBV7-2 and TRBJ2-7, with D uncertain. With 4 bases removed from V and 9 bases from J, the gap between germline ends came to 13 bases. The germline CDR1 and CDR2 sequences are SGHTA and FQGNSA. There are 12 residues in the CDR3. CDR3 loop: CASSSDRLGQYF. For the CDR3, the DNA is TGTGCCAGCAGCTCGGACCGTTTAGGGCAGTACTTC. Variable domain in full (rest from reference TRBV7-2 and TRBJ2-7): GAGVSQSPSNKVTEKGKDVELRCDPISGHTALYWYRQSLGQGLEFLIYFQGNSAPDKSGLPSDRFSAERTGGSVSTLTIQRTQQEDSAVYLCASSSDRLGQYFGPGTRLTVT.

This clonotype occurred many times. The chain employs TRBV12-3 or TRBV12-4 and TRBJ2-1; no reliable D call. The CDR3 spans 16 residues. Trimming left V 1 base short and J 2 bases short, with 12 bases between. Here the CDR3 DNA reads TGTGCCAGCAGTTTAGGAGTGGGTGTCACCTACAATGAGCAGTTCTTC. Its translation is CASSLGVGVTYNEQFF.

This clonotype was counted ten times or more. The chain carries TRBV7-2 and TRBJ1-2; weak D call: TRBD1 (6 bases). The CDR3 covers 13 residues. The germline V gene encodes CDR1 SGHTA and CDR2 FQGNSA. The V end lost 5 bases, the J end lost 5 bases, and 12 bases lay between the germline ends. The CDR3 loop is CASSGGQTYGYTF. The CDR3 region has the DNA TGTGCCAGCAGCGGTGGACAGACTTATGGCTACACCTTC.

This clonotype was found many times. The chain employs TRBV20-1 and TRBJ1-1, with 7 bases lining up with TRBD1. The CDR3 spans 14 residues. Germline V gene sequence: CDR1 DFQATT, CDR2 SNEGSKA (reference sequence). Trimming took 4 bases from V and 6 from J; bases not matched to a gene: 11. The CDR3 nucleotides are TGCAGTGCTACTCGATTACAGGGGTGGTCTGAAGCTTTCTTT. Protein: CSATRLQGWSEAFF.

This clonotype was recorded many times. This sequence joins TRBV5-5 and TRBJ2-1; D assignment may be TRBD1 or TRBD2 (5 bases each). Germline V gene sequence: CDR1 SGHKS, CDR2 YYEKEE (reference sequence). Trimming pared 5 bases from V and 5 bases from J, leaving 26 bases between. This CDR3 has 18 amino acids. In DNA, the CDR3 is TGTGCCAGCAGATATGGAGGAAGGGGCTTAGGGCGGGACAATGAGCAGTTCTTC. Translated: CASRYGGRGLGRDNEQFF.